This T cell receptor (beta chain) originates from a study of blood T cells in healthy people across ages. Overall study results and limits: PBMCs left unsorted prevented a conclusive naive versus antigen-experienced comparison. There were more naive CD4+ cells and higher diversity in long-lived donors than in aged donors.

No fewer than 7 million PBMCs went into each sample. Through a sample-barcoded 5' primer and a J-beta primer mix, a second PCR was run for about 6 to 11 cycles. The template-switch adaptor was a 5' adaptor with 12 random nucleotides. It tagged each cDNA molecule. TCRdb reprocessed the 5' RACE reads with MiXCR, giving one entry per CDR3 protein. Of 550,000 to 750,000 distinct CDR3 sequences listed, 20% to 25% are singletons. CDR1 MNHEY and CDR2 SVGEGT come from the germline V gene. The J segment lost 6 bases and the V segment lost 2 bases, leaving 12 bases of the junction unmatched. The CDR3 sequence is 17 residues long. In the case of this clonotype: Antigen unknown.

Sample: blood. The rearrangement links TRBV6-2 or TRBV6-3 to TRBJ2-1; 8 nucleotides agree with TRBD2. The source of this sequence is a man aged 70-80 years in good health. The CDR3 DNA sequence: TGTGCCAGCAGTTACCCTGGGGTGGCGGGAGGACGCAATGAGCAGTTCTTC. Its protein product is CASSYPGVAGGRNEQFF.